This TCR beta chain appears in the sequencing data of a study of regulatory T cells in long-lasting Graves disease. Study background: Graves' patients with a new diagnosis had received antithyroid drugs under 3 months.

Germline loops: CDR1 MNHNS, CDR2 SASEGT. This CDR3 region has 14 residues. J was trimmed by 4 bases and V by 6 bases; bases with no gene match: 6. Combining iRepertoire HTBI primers with Arm-PCR of CDR3 regions, the authors built TCR beta libraries. TCRdb processed the multiplex PCR reads anew with MiXCR; each CDR3 protein has one entry. The sample carries a few hundred thousand distinct CDR3 sequences, less than 15% recorded once. This sample's time point: newly diagnosed GD, antithyroid drugs for less than 3 months. From RNA extracted from PBMCs, the TCR library was made. Study findings and constraints: New patients shared fewer public clonotypes (approximately 1,000) than persistent patients did (approximately 3,000). TCR diversity was lower in persistent Graves' patients than in newly diagnosed ones.

This clonotype occurred many times. Its antigen remains unidentified. In addition, the sample was reused for a study of T cells in Graves' hyperthyroidism and ophthalmopathy. That source reports: The TCR CDR3 first-round RT-PCR relied on the HTBI primer set.

The TCR comes from a woman in her 50s with Graves disease. The gene calls are TRBV6-1 and TRBJ2-5, with 9 bases identical to TRBD1. The input for sequencing was peripheral blood mononuclear cells (PBMCs), taken at new diagnosis, from a patient treated with antithyroid drugs. CDR3: CASSRGQGGETQYF. In nucleotides, the CDR3 is TGTGCCAGCAGCCGGGGACAGGGAGGAGAGACCCAGTACTTC.